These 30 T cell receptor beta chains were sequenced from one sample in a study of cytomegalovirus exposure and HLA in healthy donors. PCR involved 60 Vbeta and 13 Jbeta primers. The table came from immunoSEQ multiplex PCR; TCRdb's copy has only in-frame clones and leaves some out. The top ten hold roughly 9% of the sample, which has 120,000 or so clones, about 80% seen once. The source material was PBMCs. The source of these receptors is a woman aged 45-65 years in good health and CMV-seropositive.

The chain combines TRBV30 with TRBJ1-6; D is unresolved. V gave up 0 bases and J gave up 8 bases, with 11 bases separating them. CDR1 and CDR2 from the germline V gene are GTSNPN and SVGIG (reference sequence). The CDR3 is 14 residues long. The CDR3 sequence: CAWSVQHGDSPLHF. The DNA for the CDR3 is TGTGCCTGGAGTGTACAGCACGGGGATTCACCCCTCCACTTT.

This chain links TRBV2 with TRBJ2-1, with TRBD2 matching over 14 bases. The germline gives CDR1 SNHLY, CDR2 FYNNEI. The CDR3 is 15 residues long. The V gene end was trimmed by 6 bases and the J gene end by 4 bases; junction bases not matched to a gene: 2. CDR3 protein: CASRRTSGGYNEQFF. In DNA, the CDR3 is TGTGCCAGCAGGAGGACTAGCGGGGGGTACAATGAGCAGTTCTTC.

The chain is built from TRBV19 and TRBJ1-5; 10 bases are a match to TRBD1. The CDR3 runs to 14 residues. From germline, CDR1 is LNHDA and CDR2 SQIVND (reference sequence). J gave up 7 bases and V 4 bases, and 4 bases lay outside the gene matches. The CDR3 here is CASSTTGGRQPQHF. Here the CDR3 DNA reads TGTGCCAGTAGTACGACAGGGGGCCGGCAGCCCCAGCATTTT.

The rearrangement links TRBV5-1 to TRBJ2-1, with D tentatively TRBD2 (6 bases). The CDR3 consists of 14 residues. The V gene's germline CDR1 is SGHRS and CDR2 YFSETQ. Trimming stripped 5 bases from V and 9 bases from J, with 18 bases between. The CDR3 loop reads CASSRVAETGEQFF. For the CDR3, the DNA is TGCGCCAGCAGTCGAGTAGCGGAGACGGGTGAGCAGTTCTTC.

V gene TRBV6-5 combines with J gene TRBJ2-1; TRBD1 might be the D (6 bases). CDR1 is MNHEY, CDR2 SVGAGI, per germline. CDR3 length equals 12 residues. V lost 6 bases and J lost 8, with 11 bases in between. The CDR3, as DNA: TGTGCCAGCAGGGACAGCGCCGATGAGCAGTTCTTC. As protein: CASRDSADEQFF.

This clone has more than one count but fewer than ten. The CDR3 here is CSVDMSSGTTDTQYF. CDR3 in DNA: TGCAGCGTCGACATGAGTAGCGGGACGACAGATACGCAGTATTTT. The genes are TRBV29-1 and TRBJ2-3; TRBD2 aligns across 8 bases. Germline V CDR1 and CDR2: SQVTM, ANQGSEA. Losses at the gene ends were 6 bases for V and 3 bases for J; bases not matched to a gene: 11. The CDR3 is 15 residues long.

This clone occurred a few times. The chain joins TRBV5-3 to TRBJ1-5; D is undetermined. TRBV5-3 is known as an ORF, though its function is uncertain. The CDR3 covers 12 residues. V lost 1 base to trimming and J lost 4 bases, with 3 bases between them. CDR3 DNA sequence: TGTGCCAGAAGCTTGTCTAATCAGCCCCAGCATTTT. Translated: CARSLSNQPQHF.

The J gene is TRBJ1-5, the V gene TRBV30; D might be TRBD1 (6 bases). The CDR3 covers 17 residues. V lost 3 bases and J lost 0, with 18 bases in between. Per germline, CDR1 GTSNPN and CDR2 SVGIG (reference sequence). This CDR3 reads CAWSPGRTAYSNQPQHF. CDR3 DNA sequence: TGTGCCTGGAGCCCGGGGCGGACAGCTTATAGCAATCAGCCCCAGCATTTT.

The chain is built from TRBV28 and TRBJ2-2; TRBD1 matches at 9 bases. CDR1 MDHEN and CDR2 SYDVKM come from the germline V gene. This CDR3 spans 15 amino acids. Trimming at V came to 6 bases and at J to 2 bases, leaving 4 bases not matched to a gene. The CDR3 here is CASRPDRGNTGELFF. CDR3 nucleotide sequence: TGTGCCAGCAGGCCGGACAGGGGTAACACCGGGGAGCTGTTTTTT.

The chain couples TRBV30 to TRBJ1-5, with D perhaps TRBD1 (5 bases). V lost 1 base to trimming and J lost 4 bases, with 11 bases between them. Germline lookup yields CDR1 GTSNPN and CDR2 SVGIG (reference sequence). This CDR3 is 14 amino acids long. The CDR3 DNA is TGTGCCTGGAGTGCTCGGACACGGAATCAGCCCCAGCATTTT. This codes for CAWSARTRNQPQHF.

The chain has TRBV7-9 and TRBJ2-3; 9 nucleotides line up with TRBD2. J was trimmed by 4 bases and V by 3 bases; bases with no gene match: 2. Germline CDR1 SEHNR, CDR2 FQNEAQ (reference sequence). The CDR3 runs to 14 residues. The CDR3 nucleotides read TGTGCCAGCAGCTTCGGCGGGGGGGCAGATACGCAGTATTTT. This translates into CASSFGGGADTQYF.

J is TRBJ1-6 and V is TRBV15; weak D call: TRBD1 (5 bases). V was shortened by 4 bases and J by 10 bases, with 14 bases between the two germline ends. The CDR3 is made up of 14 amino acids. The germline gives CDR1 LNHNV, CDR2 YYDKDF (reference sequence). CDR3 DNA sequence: TGTGCCACCAGCACTAGTCAGGGTCTGTCACCCCTCCACTTT. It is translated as CATSTSQGLSPLHF.

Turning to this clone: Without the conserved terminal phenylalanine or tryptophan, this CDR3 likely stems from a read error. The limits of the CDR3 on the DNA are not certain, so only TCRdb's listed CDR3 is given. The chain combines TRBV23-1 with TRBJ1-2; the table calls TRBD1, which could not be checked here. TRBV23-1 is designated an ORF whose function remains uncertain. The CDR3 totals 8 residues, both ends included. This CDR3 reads CASVGDNP.

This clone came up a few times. CDR3 bases: TGTGCCAGCAGCCCATGGACAGGACAGAACACTGAAGCTTTCTTT. Residues: CASSPWTGQNTEAFF. The chain has TRBV9 and TRBJ1-1, with 7 bases lining up with TRBD1. V was pared by 4 bases and J by 1 base, with 7 bases of the junction left unmatched. This CDR3 comprises 15 residues. Germline V CDR1 and CDR2: SGDLS, YYNGEE.

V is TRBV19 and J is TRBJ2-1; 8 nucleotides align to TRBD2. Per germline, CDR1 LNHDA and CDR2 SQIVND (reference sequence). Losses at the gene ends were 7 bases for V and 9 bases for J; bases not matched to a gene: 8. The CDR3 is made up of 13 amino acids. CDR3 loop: CASTIGGGREQFF. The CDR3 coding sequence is TGTGCCAGTACCATAGGCGGGGGGCGTGAGCAGTTCTTC.

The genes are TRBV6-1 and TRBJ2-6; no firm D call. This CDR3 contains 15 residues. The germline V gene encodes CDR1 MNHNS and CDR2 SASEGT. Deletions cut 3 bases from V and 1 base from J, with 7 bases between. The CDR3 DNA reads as TGTGCCAGCAGTGATTTGTCGTCTGGGGCCAACGTCCTGACTTTC. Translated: CASSDLSSGANVLTF.

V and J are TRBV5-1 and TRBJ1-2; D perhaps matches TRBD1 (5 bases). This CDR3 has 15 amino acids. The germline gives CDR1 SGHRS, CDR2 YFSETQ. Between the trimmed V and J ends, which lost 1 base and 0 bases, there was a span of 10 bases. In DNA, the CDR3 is TGCGCCAGCAGCTTGTGGGGCCCAGCTAACTATGGCTACACCTTC. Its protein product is CASSLWGPANYGYTF.

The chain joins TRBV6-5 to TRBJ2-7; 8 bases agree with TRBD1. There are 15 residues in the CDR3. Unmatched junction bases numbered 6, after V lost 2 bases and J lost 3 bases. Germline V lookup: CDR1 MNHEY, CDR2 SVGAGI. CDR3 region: CASSYGGQELYEQYF. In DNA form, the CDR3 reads TGTGCCAGCAGTTACGGGGGACAGGAACTCTACGAGCAGTACTTC.

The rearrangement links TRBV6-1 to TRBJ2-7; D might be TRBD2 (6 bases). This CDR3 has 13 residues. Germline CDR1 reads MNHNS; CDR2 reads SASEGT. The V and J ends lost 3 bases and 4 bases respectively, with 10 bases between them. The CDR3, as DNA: TGTGCCAGCAGTGACAGGACTATATACGAGCAGTACTTC. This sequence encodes CASSDRTIYEQYF.

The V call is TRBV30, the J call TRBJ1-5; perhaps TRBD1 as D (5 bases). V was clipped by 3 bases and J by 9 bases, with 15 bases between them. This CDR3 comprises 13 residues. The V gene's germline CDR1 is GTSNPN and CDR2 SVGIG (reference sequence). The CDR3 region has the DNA TGTGCCTGGAGCCGACAGTTACAAGGGCCCCAGCATTTT. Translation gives CAWSRQLQGPQHF.

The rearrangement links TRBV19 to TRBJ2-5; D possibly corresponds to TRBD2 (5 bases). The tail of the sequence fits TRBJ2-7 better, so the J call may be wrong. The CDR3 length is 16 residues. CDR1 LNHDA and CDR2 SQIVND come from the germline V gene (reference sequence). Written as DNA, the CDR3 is TGTGCCAGTAGTATAGATGGGAGTTCCCTCTCCTACGAGCAGTACTTC. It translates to CASSIDGSSLSYEQYF.

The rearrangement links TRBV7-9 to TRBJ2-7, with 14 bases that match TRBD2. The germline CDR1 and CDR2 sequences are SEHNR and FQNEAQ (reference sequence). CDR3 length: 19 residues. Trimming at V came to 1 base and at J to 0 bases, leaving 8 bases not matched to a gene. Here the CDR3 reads CASSLVRRLAGGSSYEQYF. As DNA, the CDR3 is TGTGCCAGCAGCTTAGTTAGGCGACTAGCGGGGGGGAGCTCCTACGAGCAGTACTTC.

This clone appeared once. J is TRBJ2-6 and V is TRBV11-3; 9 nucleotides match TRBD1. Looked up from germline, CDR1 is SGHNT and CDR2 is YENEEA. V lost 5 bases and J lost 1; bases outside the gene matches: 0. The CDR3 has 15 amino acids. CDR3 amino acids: CASSGTGSGANVLTF. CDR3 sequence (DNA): TGTGCCAGCAGCGGGACAGGGTCTGGGGCCAACGTCCTGACTTTC.

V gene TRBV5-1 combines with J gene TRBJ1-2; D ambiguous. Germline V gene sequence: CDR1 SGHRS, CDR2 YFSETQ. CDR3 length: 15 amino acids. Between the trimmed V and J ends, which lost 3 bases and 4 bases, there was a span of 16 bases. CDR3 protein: CASSYGPLESYGYTF. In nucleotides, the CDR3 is TGCGCCAGCAGCTATGGTCCACTGGAGAGCTATGGCTACACCTTC.

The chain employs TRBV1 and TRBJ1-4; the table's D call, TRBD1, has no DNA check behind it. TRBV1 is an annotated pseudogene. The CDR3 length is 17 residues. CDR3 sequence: CTSSQNHRGQRYEKLFF. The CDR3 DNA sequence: TGCACCAGCAGCCAAAACCACCGGGGACAGCGTTATGAAAAACTGTTTTTT.

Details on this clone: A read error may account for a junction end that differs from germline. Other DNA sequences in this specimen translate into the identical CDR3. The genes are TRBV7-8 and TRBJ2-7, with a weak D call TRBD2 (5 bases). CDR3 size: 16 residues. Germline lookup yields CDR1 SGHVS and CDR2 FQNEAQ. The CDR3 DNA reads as TGTGCCAGCAGCTTCTTTTTCACGGGAAGCTCCTACGAACAGTACTTC. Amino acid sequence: CASSFFFTGSSYEQYF.

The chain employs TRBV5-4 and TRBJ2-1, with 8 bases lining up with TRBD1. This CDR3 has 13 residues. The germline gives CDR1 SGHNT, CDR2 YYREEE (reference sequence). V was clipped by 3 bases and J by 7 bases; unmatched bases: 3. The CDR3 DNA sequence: TGTGCCAGCAGCTACACAGGGGGGAATGAGCAGTTCTTC. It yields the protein CASSYTGGNEQFF.

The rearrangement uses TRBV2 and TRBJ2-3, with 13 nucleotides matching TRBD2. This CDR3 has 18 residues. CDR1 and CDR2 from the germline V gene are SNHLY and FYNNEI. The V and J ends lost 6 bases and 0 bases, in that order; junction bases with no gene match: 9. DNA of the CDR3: TGTGCCAGCAGATTGGGACTAGCGGGGTTCACTAGCACAGATACGCAGTATTTT. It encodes CASRLGLAGFTSTDTQYF.

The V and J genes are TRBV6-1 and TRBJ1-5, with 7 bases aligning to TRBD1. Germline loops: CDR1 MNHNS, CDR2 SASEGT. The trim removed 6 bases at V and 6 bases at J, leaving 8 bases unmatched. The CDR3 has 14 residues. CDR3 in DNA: TGTGCCAGCAGGGCCGGGACAGACGTTCAGCCCCAGCATTTT. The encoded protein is CASRAGTDVQPQHF.

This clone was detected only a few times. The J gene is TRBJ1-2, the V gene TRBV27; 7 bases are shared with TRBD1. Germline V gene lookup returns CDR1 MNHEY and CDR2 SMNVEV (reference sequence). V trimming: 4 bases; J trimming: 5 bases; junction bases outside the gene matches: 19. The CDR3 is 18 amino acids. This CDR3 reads CASSSQQRQGRARYGYTF. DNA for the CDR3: TGTGCCAGCAGTTCCCAACAAAGACAGGGCAGGGCGCGGTATGGCTACACCTTC.